This is a list of T cell receptor beta chains from one sample in a study of CD8+CD57+ T cells in acquired aplastic anemia. One entry per CDR3 protein results from TCRdb running MiXCR on the reads. The data contain about 210,000 distinct CDR3 sequences, around 60% of them singletons. Input material: sorted CD4+, CD8+, or CD8+CD57+ T cells (not recorded which) from PBMCs. The receptors were sampled from a human donor in good health. The CDR3 runs from the conserved cysteine through the conserved F or W. D genes are given only for firm matches. Size tells how often a clone was seen (once, few, many) or the class of an expanded clone, and some rows leave it out.

>TRBD2|-|TRBV20-1|TRBJ2-7
CSARGLESYYEQYF
>-|-|TRBV19|TRBJ2-1
CASSLHPGRGEQFF
>-|-|TRBV24-1|TRBJ2-2
CATSRYTGELFF
>-|many|TRBV2|TRBJ2-2
CASLPGLTNTGELFF
>TRBD2|many|TRBV4-2|TRBJ2-7
CASSLLAGGPVEQYF
>-|-|TRBV27|TRBJ2-7
CASSLYPGPSTYEQYF
>-|few|TRBV4-1|TRBJ2-5
CASSQDQEETQYF
>-|-|TRBV27|TRBJ2-5
CASKGHGETQYF
>-|-|TRBV5-1|TRBJ2-2
CASSLNNRLTGELFF
>-|-|TRBV20-1|TRBJ2-7
CSARAPPYEQYF
>TRBD1|-|TRBV19|TRBJ1-4
CASGRDRGLGNEKLFF
>TRBD1|-|TRBV19|TRBJ1-6
CASSSGQVFSPLHF
>TRBD2|-|TRBV7-6|TRBJ2-2
CASSFSGGVRAGELFF
>-|-|TRBV2|TRBJ2-7
CASSTLGSEQYF
>-|-|TRBV7-8|TRBJ2-1
CASSLAATVLFF
>-|-|TRBV20-1|TRBJ1-4
CSARNGMEANEKLFF
>-|-|TRBV6-1|TRBJ1-1
CACRLQGGGAPEAFF
>-|many|TRBV6-2/TRBV6-3|TRBJ2-7
CASTLTSSYEQYF
>TRBD2|once|TRBV3-1|TRBJ2-7
CASSQGTSGVYERYF
>TRBD1|once|TRBV7-3|TRBJ1-1
CASSQFPGQGQGTEAFF
>-|-|TRBV19|TRBJ1-6
CASQTIPDSPLHF
>-|medium-sized|TRBV7-7|TRBJ1-3
CASSLDDGPGNTIYF
>-|-|TRBV12-3/TRBV12-4|TRBJ1-3
CASSQSSGNTIYF
>-|-|TRBV5-5|TRBJ1-1
CASSLTGKGTEAFF
>TRBD1|-|TRBV7-9|TRBJ2-7
CASSLEWTGRYEQYF
>-|-|TRBV10-3|TRBJ2-7
CAISEIPGMFIYEQYF